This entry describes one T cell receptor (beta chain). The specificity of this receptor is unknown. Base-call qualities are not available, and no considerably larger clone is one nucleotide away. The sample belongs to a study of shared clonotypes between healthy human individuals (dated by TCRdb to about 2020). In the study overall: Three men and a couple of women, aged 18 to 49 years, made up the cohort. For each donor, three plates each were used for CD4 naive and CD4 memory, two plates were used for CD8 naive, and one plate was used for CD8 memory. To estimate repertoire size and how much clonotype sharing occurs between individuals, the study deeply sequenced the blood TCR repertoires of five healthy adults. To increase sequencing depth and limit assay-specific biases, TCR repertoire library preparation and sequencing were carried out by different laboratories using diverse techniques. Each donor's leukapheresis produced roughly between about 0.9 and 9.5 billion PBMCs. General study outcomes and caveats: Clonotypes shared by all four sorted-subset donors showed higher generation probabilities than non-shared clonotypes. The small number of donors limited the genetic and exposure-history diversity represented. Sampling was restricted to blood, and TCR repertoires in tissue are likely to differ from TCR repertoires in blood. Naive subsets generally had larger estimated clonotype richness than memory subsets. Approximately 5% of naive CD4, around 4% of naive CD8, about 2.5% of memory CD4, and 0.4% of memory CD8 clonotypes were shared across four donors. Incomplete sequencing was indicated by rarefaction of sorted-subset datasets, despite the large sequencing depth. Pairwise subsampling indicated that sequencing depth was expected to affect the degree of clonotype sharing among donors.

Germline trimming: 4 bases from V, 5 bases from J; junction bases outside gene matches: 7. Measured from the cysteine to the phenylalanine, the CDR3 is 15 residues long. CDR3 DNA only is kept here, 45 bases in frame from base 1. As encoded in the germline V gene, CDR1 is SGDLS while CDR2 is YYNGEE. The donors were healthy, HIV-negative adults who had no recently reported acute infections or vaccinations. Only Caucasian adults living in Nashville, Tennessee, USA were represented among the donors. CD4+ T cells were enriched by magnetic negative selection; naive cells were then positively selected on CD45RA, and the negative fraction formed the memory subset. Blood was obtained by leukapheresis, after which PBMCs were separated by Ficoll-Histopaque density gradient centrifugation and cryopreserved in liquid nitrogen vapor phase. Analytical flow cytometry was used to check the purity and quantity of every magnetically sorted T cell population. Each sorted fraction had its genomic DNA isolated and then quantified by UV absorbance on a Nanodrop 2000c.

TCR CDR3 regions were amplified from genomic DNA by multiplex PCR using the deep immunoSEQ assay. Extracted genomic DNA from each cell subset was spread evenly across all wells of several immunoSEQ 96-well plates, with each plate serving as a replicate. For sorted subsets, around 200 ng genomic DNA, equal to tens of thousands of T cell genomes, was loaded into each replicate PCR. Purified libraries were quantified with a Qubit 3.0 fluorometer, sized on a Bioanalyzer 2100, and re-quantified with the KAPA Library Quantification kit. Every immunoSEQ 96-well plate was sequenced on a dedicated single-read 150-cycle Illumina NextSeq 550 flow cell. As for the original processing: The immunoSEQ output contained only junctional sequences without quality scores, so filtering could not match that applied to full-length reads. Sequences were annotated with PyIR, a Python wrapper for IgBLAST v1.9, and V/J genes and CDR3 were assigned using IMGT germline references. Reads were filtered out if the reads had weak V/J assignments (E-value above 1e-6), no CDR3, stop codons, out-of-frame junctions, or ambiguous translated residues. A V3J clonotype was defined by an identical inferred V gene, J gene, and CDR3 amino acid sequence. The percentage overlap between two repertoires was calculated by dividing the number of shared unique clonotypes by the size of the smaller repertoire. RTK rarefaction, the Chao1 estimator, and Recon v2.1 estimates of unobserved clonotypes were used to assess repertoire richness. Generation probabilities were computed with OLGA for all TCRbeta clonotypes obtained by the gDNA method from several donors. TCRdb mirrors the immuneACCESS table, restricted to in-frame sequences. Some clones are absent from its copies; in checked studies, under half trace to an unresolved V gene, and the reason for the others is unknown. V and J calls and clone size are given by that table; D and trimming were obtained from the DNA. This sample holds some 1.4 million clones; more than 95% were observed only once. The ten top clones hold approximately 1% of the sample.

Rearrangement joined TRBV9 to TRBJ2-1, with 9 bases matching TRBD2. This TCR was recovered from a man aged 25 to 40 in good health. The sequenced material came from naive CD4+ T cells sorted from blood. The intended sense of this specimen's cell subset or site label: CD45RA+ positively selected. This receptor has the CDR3 CASSPRLAAHNEQFF. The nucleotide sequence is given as TGTGCCAGCAGCCCTCGACTAGCGGCCCACAATGAGCAGTTCTTC. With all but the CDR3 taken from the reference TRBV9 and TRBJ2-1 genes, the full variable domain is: DSGVTQTPKHLITATGQRVTLRCSPRSGDLSVYWYQQSLDQGLQFLIQYYNGEERAKGNILERFSAQQFPDLHSELNLSSLELGDSALYFCASSPRLAAHNEQFFGPGTRLTVL.